This TCR beta chain came from a study of spatial heterogeneity in lung cancer. Overall study findings and caveats: The study found that expanded intratumoral alpha and beta TCR counts tracked tumor mutation counts.

CDR3 length: 15 amino acids. J gave up 8 bases and V 6 bases, and 10 bases lay outside the gene matches. TCRdb passed the 5' RACE reads through MiXCR, listing each CDR3 protein once. Of 4,000 to 4,500 distinct CDR3 sequences in the sample, under 8% are singletons; the top ten hold 19%. This clonotype is deemed medium-sized. Its antigen is still unknown. Time point in this sample: sample taken at primary tumor resection. The receptor's source is a male donor with early-stage non-small cell lung cancer. The sample was lung tumor tissue, taken at surgery. V usage is TRBV12-3 or TRBV12-4 and J usage is TRBJ1-2; 12 bases are a match to TRBD1. CDR3 residues: CASSKPGQGASGYTF. CDR3 sequence (DNA): TGTGCCAGCAGCAAGCCGGGACAGGGGGCGAGCGGCTACACCTTC.